This entry lists 32 T cell receptor beta chains sequenced from one sample in a study of OX40 agonist ivuxolimab in advanced cancers. This table comes from immunoSEQ multiplex PCR, and its TCRdb copy is limited to in-frame clones, with some not included. The sample comprises 60,000 to 65,000 clones, approximately 89% of which are singletons, and more than 10% rests with the top ten. This sample comprised CD4+ or CD8+ T cells sorted from blood, obtained in a trial of the OX40 agonist ivuxolimab. The receptors here all came from an adult with an advanced solid tumor such as melanoma, head and neck, liver or kidney cancer.

The chain employs TRBV4-2 and TRBJ2-1; D gene unclear. This CDR3 comprises 17 residues. Trimming took off 0 bases at V and 2 bases at J, with 14 bases between the two ends. The V gene's germline CDR1 is LGHNA and CDR2 YNFKEQ. This CDR3 is CASSQDLFGLAYNEQFF. The DNA of the CDR3 is TGTGCCAGCAGCCAAGATCTTTTCGGGCTAGCCTACAATGAGCAGTTCTTC.

This chain links TRBV27 with TRBJ1-1, with D unclear. Trimming left V 0 bases short and J 4 bases short, with 6 bases between. CDR3 length equals 13 residues. Germline CDR1 and CDR2: MNHEY and SMNVEV (reference sequence). CDR3 sequence (DNA): TGTGCCAGCAGTTTATCACGGGGCACTGAAGCTTTCTTT. This gives the protein CASSLSRGTEAFF.

V gene TRBV5-5 combines with J gene TRBJ1-1; the match to TRBD1 covers 8 bases. The CDR3 totals 19 residues. The V gene's germline CDR1 is SGHKS and CDR2 YYEKEE (reference sequence). V lost 4 bases to trimming and J lost 0 bases; unmatched junction nucleotides: 17. The CDR3 nucleotides are TGTGCCAGCAGCCCTAGAAGGCCGTGGCAGGGGGCCATGAACACTGAAGCTTTCTTT. Amino acids: CASSPRRPWQGAMNTEAFF.

V usage is TRBV29-1 and J usage is TRBJ2-7; D unresolved. V lost 4 bases and J 0 bases, leaving 16 bases between the germline ends. CDR1 is SQVTM, CDR2 ANQGSEA, per germline. CDR3 length: 15 residues. This CDR3 reads CSVGLVEYRSYEQYF. The CDR3 DNA reads as TGCAGCGTTGGTTTAGTCGAGTACCGCTCCTACGAGCAGTACTTC.

The chain combines TRBV30 with TRBJ1-2; tentative D call: TRBD1 (6 bases). V lost 0 bases and J 3 bases, leaving 8 bases between the germline ends. The CDR3 length is 13 residues. Germline CDR1 GTSNPN, CDR2 SVGIG (reference sequence). The CDR3 sequence is CAWSVGTHYGYTF. The CDR3 DNA reads TGTGCCTGGAGTGTAGGGACACACTATGGCTACACCTTC.

The chain carries TRBV5-4 and TRBJ2-1; D may be TRBD2 (5 bases). The CDR3 has 13 residues. CDR1 is SGHNT, CDR2 YYREEE, per germline (reference sequence). Trimming pared 4 bases from V and 10 bases from J, leaving 15 bases between. The DNA for the CDR3 is TGTGCCAGCAGCCCCGGGGTAGTTCCCGAGCAGTTCTTC. It is translated as CASSPGVVPEQFF. Looking up the rest from reference TRBV5-4 and TRBJ2-1 gives the full variable domain: ETGVTQSPTHLIKTRGQQVTLRCSSQSGHNTVSWYQQALGQGPQFIFQYYREEENGRGNFPPRFSGLQFPNYSSELNVNALELDDSALYLCASSPGVVPEQFFGPGTRLTVL.

In this sample, this clone turned up a few times. V usage is TRBV7-9 and J usage is TRBJ2-1; D possibly matches TRBD1 or TRBD2 (5 bases each). CDR1 is SEHNR, CDR2 FQNEAQ, per germline (reference sequence). This CDR3 has 16 residues. Trimming cost V 5 bases and J 4 bases, with 18 bases left between them. This CDR3 reads CASSGVGRDGYNEQFF. CDR3 nucleotides: TGTGCCAGCAGCGGAGTGGGACGGGACGGGTACAATGAGCAGTTCTTC.

The chain employs TRBV11-2 and TRBJ1-3; D is unclear. Between the trimmed V and J ends, which lost 1 base and 4 bases, there was a span of 2 bases. The CDR3 is 12 amino acids. Germline-derived CDR1 and CDR2 are SGHAT and FQNNGV. The CDR3 region is CASSLGGNTIYF. Written as DNA, the CDR3 is TGTGCCAGCAGCTTAGGCGGAAACACCATATATTTT. Drawing the rest from reference TRBV11-2 and TRBJ1-3, the complete variable domain is EAGVAQSPRYKIIEKRQSVAFWCNPISGHATLYWYQQILGQGPKLLIQFQNNGVVDDSQLPKDRFSAERLKGVDSTLKIQPAKLEDSAVYLCASSLGGNTIYFGEGSWLTVV.

This clone was counted once. This sequence joins TRBV29-1 and TRBJ2-1, with 7 positions matching TRBD1. After removal of 3 bases from V and 11 bases from J, the junction contained 7 bases not matched to a gene. Germline V lookup: CDR1 SQVTM, CDR2 ANQGSEA. The CDR3 length is 12 residues. This CDR3 reads CSVEGQRGQQFF. DNA of the CDR3: TGCAGCGTTGAGGGACAGCGCGGTCAGCAGTTCTTC.

V and J are TRBV7-8 and TRBJ1-1; D is ambiguous. The germline V and J ends were trimmed by 0 bases and 0 bases, with 8 bases remaining between them. The CDR3 covers 15 residues. Germline loops: CDR1 SGHVS, CDR2 FQNEAQ. The CDR3 DNA reads as TGTGCCAGCAGCTTAGCCAGAGGAATGAACACTGAAGCTTTCTTT. Encoded protein: CASSLARGMNTEAFF.

The chain carries TRBV2 and TRBJ2-1; D is ambiguous. The CDR3 runs to 13 residues. V was clipped by 2 bases and J by 4 bases, with 6 bases between them. Germline V gene lookup returns CDR1 SNHLY and CDR2 FYNNEI. CDR3 DNA sequence: TGTGCCAGCAGTGAATATTTGTACAATGAGCAGTTCTTC. It encodes CASSEYLYNEQFF.

The chain recombines TRBV11-2 with TRBJ2-7; weak D call: TRBD2 (5 bases). Germline CDR1 reads SGHAT; CDR2 reads FQNNGV. Trimming took 5 bases from V and 4 from J, leaving 9 bases between them. The CDR3 extends over 12 amino acids. The CDR3 nucleotides read TGTGCCAGCAGCCCAGGCGGGTACGAGCAGTACTTC. Amino acids: CASSPGGYEQYF.

With regard to this clone: The same CDR3 is also encoded by other DNA sequences in this sample. The chain uses TRBV4-1 and TRBJ1-1; possibly TRBD1 for D (6 bases). Per the germline V gene, CDR1 is MGHRA and CDR2 is YSYEKL. V was clipped by 3 bases and J by 1 base, with 6 bases between them. This CDR3 is 13 amino acids long. The CDR3, as DNA: TGCGCCAGCAGCCAGGGGGCGAACACTGAAGCTTTCTTT. Residues: CASSQGANTEAFF.

The V gene is TRBV2, the J gene TRBJ2-3, with unresolved D. CDR1 is SNHLY, CDR2 FYNNEI, per germline. The CDR3 loop spans 15 amino acids. With 3 bases removed from V and 0 bases from J, the gap between germline ends came to 10 bases. Here the CDR3 DNA reads TGTGCCAGCAGTGAGTTCGGCGGTAGCACAGATACGCAGTATTTT. It yields the protein CASSEFGGSTDTQYF.

V is TRBV6-1 and J is TRBJ2-7; TRBD2 agrees at 9 bases. CDR1 and CDR2 (germline): MNHNS, SASEGT. The CDR3 is made up of 16 amino acids. V was pared by 1 base and J by 0 bases, with 4 bases of the junction left unmatched. CDR3: CASSEEASGDSYEQYF. CDR3 sequence (DNA): TGTGCCAGCAGTGAAGAGGCTAGCGGGGACTCCTACGAGCAGTACTTC.

The rearrangement uses TRBV30 and TRBJ1-1; D not certain. Germline V gene data show CDR1 as GTSNPN and CDR2 as SVGIG (reference sequence). The CDR3 sequence is 13 residues long. Trimming took off 0 bases at V and 6 bases at J, with 11 bases between the two ends. DNA of the CDR3: TGTGCCTGGAGTGTATCCTCCCCTTCTGAAGCTTTCTTT. This sequence encodes CAWSVSSPSEAFF. The variable domain in full, with the rest retrieved from reference TRBV30 and TRBJ1-1, is SQTIHQWPATLVQPVGSPLSLECTVEGTSNPNLYWYRQAAGRGLQLLFYSVGIGQISSEVPQNLSASRPQDRQFILSSKKLLLSDSGFYLCAWSVSSPSEAFFGQGTRLTVV.

V gene TRBV11-2 combines with J gene TRBJ1-2, with D tentatively TRBD1 (5 bases). The length of the CDR3 is 17 residues. In germline, CDR1 is SGHAT, CDR2 FQNNGV. The V end lost 5 bases, the J end lost 7 bases, and 26 bases lay between the germline ends. Written as DNA, the CDR3 is TGTGCCAGCAGCCCCAATTTCAGGGTGGACTCAGATTTTGGCTACACCTTC. This codes for CASSPNFRVDSDFGYTF.

A few counts support this clone. This chain joins TRBV15 and TRBJ2-2; D remains unclear. V was clipped by 3 bases and J by 6 bases, with 5 bases between them. Per the germline V gene, CDR1 is LNHNV and CDR2 is YYDKDF (reference sequence). The CDR3 covers 12 residues. In DNA form, the CDR3 reads TGTGCCACCAGCAGCAGGTCCGGGGAGCTGTTTTTT. This sequence encodes CATSSRSGELFF.

This chain links TRBV6-4 with TRBJ2-1; D remains unclear. The CDR3 has 13 residues. V was pared by 3 bases and J by 0 bases, with 3 bases between. The germline CDR1 and CDR2 sequences are MRHNA and SNTAGT. The CDR3 DNA sequence: TGTGCCAGCAGTGAAGGCTCCTACAATGAGCAGTTCTTC. This encodes CASSEGSYNEQFF.

The genes are TRBV27 and TRBJ2-1; D uncertain. This CDR3 spans 14 amino acids. The germline V gene has CDR1 MNHEY and CDR2 SMNVEV (reference sequence). The germline V and J ends were trimmed by 5 bases and 8 bases, with 16 bases remaining between them. DNA for the CDR3: TGTGCCAGCAGTATACTCCCTTCTAGGGATGAGCAGTTCTTC. Its protein is CASSILPSRDEQFF.

V and J are TRBV9 and TRBJ2-7; a weak D match, TRBD1 (6 bases). The CDR3 loop spans 16 amino acids. Germline V CDR1 and CDR2: SGDLS, YYNGEE. V was clipped by 4 bases and J by 5 bases, with 22 bases between them. The CDR3 DNA sequence: TGTGCCAGCAGCCTTCGGGACAACAGCCTCGGCCACGAGCAGTACTTC. This translates into CASSLRDNSLGHEQYF.

In this sample, this clone turned up once. The rearrangement joins TRBV18 to TRBJ2-1, with D tentatively TRBD2 (5 bases). The CDR3 has 13 residues. Germline V gene data show CDR1 as KGHSH and CDR2 as LQKENI. Deletions cut 3 bases from V and 6 bases from J, with 9 bases between. DNA for the CDR3: TGTGCCAGCTCACCGGACTCCGTCAATGAGCAGTTCTTC. Protein sequence: CASSPDSVNEQFF.

The V and J genes are TRBV7-9 and TRBJ2-1; D unclear. The V gene lost 4 bases and the J gene lost 0 bases, with 7 bases spanning the gap. The germline gives CDR1 SEHNR, CDR2 FQNEAQ (reference sequence). This CDR3 is built from 14 residues. For the CDR3, the DNA is TGTGCCAGCAGCTCCGAAAGCTCCTACAATGAGCAGTTCTTC. Translated: CASSSESSYNEQFF.

The chain has TRBV29-1 and TRBJ2-2; D is unresolved. V lost 6 bases, J lost 4 bases, and 9 bases lay in between. CDR1 and CDR2 (germline): SQVTM, ANQGSEA. The CDR3 contains 12 residues. DNA of the CDR3: TGCAGCGTCCCATATGGCACCGGGGAGCTGTTTTTT. It yields the protein CSVPYGTGELFF.

The V gene is TRBV27, the J gene TRBJ1-5; TRBD1 matches at 12 bases. CDR3 length: 14 amino acids. Per germline, CDR1 MNHEY and CDR2 SMNVEV (reference sequence). V gave up 8 bases and J gave up 5 bases; unmatched junction bases: 4. DNA for the CDR3: TGTGCCAGCGGGGACAGGGGGCAATATCAGCCCCAGCATTTT. It translates to CASGDRGQYQPQHF.

The chain links TRBV7-9 to TRBJ1-2; D call uncertain. Between the trimmed V and J ends, which lost 2 bases and 4 bases, there was a span of 14 bases. This CDR3 comprises 15 residues. The germline V gene has CDR1 SEHNR and CDR2 FQNEAQ (reference sequence). CDR3 region: CASSLIPDGAYGYTF. The DNA for the CDR3 is TGTGCCAGCAGCTTAATCCCGGATGGCGCCTATGGCTACACCTTC.

V gene TRBV5-5 combines with J gene TRBJ2-7; D might be TRBD1 (5 bases). Germline-derived CDR1 and CDR2 are SGHKS and YYEKEE (reference sequence). The CDR3 sequence is 12 residues long. The ends were cut back, 4 bases at V and 6 bases at J, with 11 bases in the middle. CDR3 bases: TGTGCCAGCAGCCCCGAAGGGGCCGAGCAGTACTTC. This sequence encodes CASSPEGAEQYF.

CDR3 bases: TGTGCCAGCAGCTCTGAGGGGGCCCCTGGCTACGAGCAGTACTTC. It specifies CASSSEGAPGYEQYF. The chain uses TRBV11-2 and TRBJ2-7; 7 bases align to TRBD1. CDR3 size: 15 residues. Per germline, CDR1 SGHAT and CDR2 FQNNGV. Germline trimming cut 4 bases from V and 3 bases from J; bases unmatched to any gene: 9.

This chain joins TRBV18 and TRBJ2-7; TRBD2 aligns across 10 bases. J lost 1 base, V lost 6 bases, and 9 bases had no gene match. Looked up from germline, CDR1 is KGHSH and CDR2 is LQKENI. This CDR3 spans 16 amino acids. The CDR3 protein is CASSMPGLAPSYEQYF. CDR3 nucleotide sequence: TGTGCCAGCTCGATGCCGGGACTAGCGCCGTCCTACGAGCAGTACTTC. Combining the CDR3 with reference TRBV18 and TRBJ2-7 gives the whole variable domain NAGVMQNPRHLVRRRGQEARLRCSPMKGHSHVYWYRQLPEEGLKFMVYLQKENIIDESGMPKERFSAEFPKEGPSILRIQQVVRGDSAAYFCASSMPGLAPSYEQYFGPGTRLTVT.

The chain employs TRBV11-2 and TRBJ2-7; D unclear. The germline CDR1 and CDR2 sequences are SGHAT and FQNNGV. CDR3 length: 13 amino acids. V gave up 3 bases and J gave up 4 bases, with 10 bases separating them. CDR3 DNA: TGTGCCAGCAGCTTGGCACCTACTTACGAGCAGTACTTC. Translating gives CASSLAPTYEQYF.

This sequence joins TRBV9 and TRBJ2-7; TRBD2 matches 11 bases. V dropped 4 bases and J dropped 3; count of bases not matched to a gene: 3. Per the germline V gene, CDR1 is SGDLS and CDR2 is YYNGEE. CDR3 length equals 14 residues. The chain's CDR3 is CASSPSGRFYEQYF. CDR3 in DNA: TGTGCCAGCAGCCCTAGCGGGAGGTTCTACGAGCAGTACTTC.

The rearrangement joins TRBV6-1 to TRBJ2-1; TRBD2 matches at 7 bases. CDR3 size: 14 residues. Trimming removed 5 bases from V and 4 bases from J; junction bases left unmatched: 5. Germline lookup yields CDR1 MNHNS and CDR2 SASEGT. The CDR3: CASSPSGSYNEQFF. Here the CDR3 DNA reads TGTGCCAGCAGTCCTAGCGGCTCGTACAATGAGCAGTTCTTC.